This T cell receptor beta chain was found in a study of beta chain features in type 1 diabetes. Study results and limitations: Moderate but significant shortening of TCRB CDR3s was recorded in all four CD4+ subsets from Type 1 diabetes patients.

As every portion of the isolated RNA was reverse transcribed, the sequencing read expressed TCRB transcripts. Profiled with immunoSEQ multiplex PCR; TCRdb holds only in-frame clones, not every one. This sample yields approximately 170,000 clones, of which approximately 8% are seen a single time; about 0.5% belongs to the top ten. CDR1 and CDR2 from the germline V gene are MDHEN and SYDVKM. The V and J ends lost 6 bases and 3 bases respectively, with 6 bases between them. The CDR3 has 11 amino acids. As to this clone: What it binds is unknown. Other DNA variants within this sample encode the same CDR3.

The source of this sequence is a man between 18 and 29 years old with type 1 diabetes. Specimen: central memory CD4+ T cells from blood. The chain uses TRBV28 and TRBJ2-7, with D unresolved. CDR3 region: CASRRDYEQYF. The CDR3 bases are TGTGCCAGCAGGCGCGACTACGAGCAGTACTTC.